The next 22 T cell receptor beta chains were all read from a single sample in a study of T cells in Graves' hyperthyroidism and ophthalmopathy. TCR beta CDR3 region amplification was performed from RNA transcripts. First-round RT-PCR targeting the TCR CDR3 was performed with the HTBI primer set. TCRdb recomputed calls from the multiplex PCR reads with MiXCR, one row per CDR3 protein. The sample holds hundreds of thousands of distinct CDR3 sequences; over 11% are singletons and the top ten take 20% to 25%. Sequencing was done on a sample of blood. All receptors come from a woman aged 25 to 39 with Graves' hyperthyroidism.

This clonotype was counted a few times. The chain joins TRBV9 to TRBJ2-1, with D possibly being TRBD1 (6 bases). V lost 4 bases and J 10 bases, leaving 9 bases between the germline ends. The CDR3 contains 11 residues. Germline CDR1 and CDR2: SGDLS and YYNGEE. The CDR3 DNA reads as TGTGCCAGCAGCATAGGGACAGAGCAGTTCTTC. Its translation: CASSIGTEQFF.

This clonotype was observed at least ten times. The chain recombines TRBV11-2 with TRBJ2-7; D assignment may be TRBD1 or TRBD2 (5 bases each). V lost 5 bases and J lost 2, with 16 bases in between. Germline values: CDR1 SGHAT, CDR2 FQNNGV. CDR3 size: 15 residues. The CDR3 sequence: CASSRYGDGPYEQYF. CDR3 DNA sequence: TGTGCCAGCAGCAGGTACGGGGACGGGCCCTACGAGCAGTACTTC.

This clonotype has only a few counts. It may be a read error: a sequence one base away is much more abundant. This chain connects TRBV28 to TRBJ2-1; D call uncertain. The germline CDR1 and CDR2 sequences are MDHEN and SYDVKM. CDR3 size: 14 residues. CDR3 loop: CASSFGDSYNGQFF. CDR3 bases: TGTGCCAGCAGTTTCGGAGACTCCTACAATGGGCAGTTCTTC.

The chain's CDR3 is CAVTSGSTDTQYF. Here the CDR3 DNA reads TGTGCCGTGACTAGCGGATCGACAGATACGCAGTATTTT. The chain joins TRBV10-3 to TRBJ2-3; 9 nucleotides match TRBD2. In germline, CDR1 is ENHRY, CDR2 SYGVKD. The CDR3 consists of 13 residues. V shed 11 bases, J shed 3 bases, and the junction held 6 bases outside the gene matches.

There are a few counts of this clonotype. The genes are TRBV5-1 and TRBJ1-1; D gene uncertain. The germline V gene has CDR1 SGHRS and CDR2 YFSETQ. This CDR3 comprises 15 residues. Trimming removed 0 bases from V and 3 bases from J, with 12 bases in between. For the CDR3, the DNA is TGCGCCAGCAGCTTGGAGGGTGCGGGTGACACTGAAGCTTTCTTT. Translating gives CASSLEGAGDTEAFF.

The J gene is TRBJ2-7, the V gene TRBV6-2 or TRBV6-3; no clear D gene. The CDR3 consists of 14 residues. Germline CDR1 and CDR2: MNHEY and SVGEGT. The V end was cut by 0 bases, the J end by 4 bases, with 10 bases between. CDR3 in amino acids: CASSYSRFGYEQYF. The CDR3 DNA sequence: TGTGCCAGCAGTTACTCGAGATTCGGGTACGAGCAGTACTTC.

This clonotype has just a few counts. The rearrangement uses TRBV2 and TRBJ1-3, with 9 nucleotides matching TRBD1. The J segment lost 4 bases and the V segment lost 0 bases, leaving 4 bases of the junction unmatched. Germline V gene data show CDR1 as SNHLY and CDR2 as FYNNEI. The CDR3 sequence is 16 residues long. The CDR3 spells CASSEAGTGNGNTIYF. The CDR3 nucleotides are TGTGCCAGCAGTGAAGCCGGGACAGGGAACGGAAACACCATATATTTT.

This clonotype showed up many times. V and J are TRBV7-9 and TRBJ2-2; D ambiguous. Trimming took off 1 base at V and 5 bases at J, with 5 bases between the two ends. The V gene's germline CDR1 is SEHNR and CDR2 FQNEAQ (reference sequence). The CDR3 spans 13 residues. Here the CDR3 reads CASSLVLTGELFF. As DNA, the CDR3 is TGTGCCAGCAGCTTAGTACTAACCGGGGAGCTGTTTTTT.

This clonotype was seen many times. The chain links TRBV7-2 to TRBJ2-7; 7 nucleotides line up with TRBD1. The CDR3 spans 14 residues. Germline loops: CDR1 SGHTA, CDR2 FQGNSA. The V and J ends lost 5 bases and 5 bases, in that order; junction bases with no gene match: 9. The CDR3 region has the DNA TGTGCCAGCAGCCGCCGACAGGGTTTGCACGAGCAGTACTTC. Its protein product is CASSRRQGLHEQYF.

This clonotype has at least ten counts. The gene calls are TRBV7-2 and TRBJ2-1; D is perhaps TRBD1 or TRBD2 (7 bases each). Trimming left V 6 bases short and J 9 bases short, with 18 bases between. The CDR3 extends over 14 amino acids. Germline CDR1 and CDR2: SGHTA and FQGNSA. The CDR3 loop reads CASSLPWEGAEQFF. The CDR3 nucleotides read TGTGCCAGCAGTTTACCGTGGGAGGGGGCTGAGCAGTTCTTC.

Remarks on this clonotype: Since a much larger clone is just one base distant, this may be a read error. The chain recombines TRBV12-3 or TRBV12-4 with TRBJ1-5, with unresolved D. Trimming took off 6 bases at V and 1 base at J, with 16 bases between the two ends. The CDR3 spans 16 residues. The CDR3 here is CASRDSIGFSNQPQHF. The DNA for the CDR3 is TGTGCCAGCAGAGATTCGATCGGATTCAGCAATCAGCCCCAGCATTTT.

This clonotype showed up many times. CDR3: CASSSGYQPQHF. CDR3 in DNA: TGTGCCAGCAGTTCCGGGTATCAGCCCCAGCATTTT. V usage is TRBV6-2 or TRBV6-3 and J usage is TRBJ1-5; D not resolved. There are 12 residues in the CDR3. Trimming removed 4 bases at V and 5 bases at J, with 6 bases between. CDR1 is MNHEY and CDR2 is SVGEGT in the germline V gene.

The genes are TRBV5-1 and TRBJ2-5; TRBD2 aligns across 7 bases. V was clipped by 0 bases and J by 2 bases; unmatched bases: 7. The CDR3 has 16 residues. CDR1 and CDR2 (germline): SGHRS, YFSETQ. CDR3 protein: CASSLGSMGGQETQYF. The CDR3 nucleotides are TGCGCCAGCAGCTTGGGATCCATGGGAGGGCAAGAGACCCAGTACTTC.

As for this clonotype: The germline gene is not matched at one end of the junction; a read error may be the cause. The chain recombines TRBV19 with TRBJ2-5; 13 positions agree with TRBD2. This CDR3 is 16 amino acids long. Germline V CDR1 and CDR2: LNHDA, SQIVND (reference sequence). CDR3 in amino acids: CTSSTWTSGSGETQYF. The CDR3 DNA is TGTACCAGTAGTACCTGGACTAGCGGGAGTGGTGAGACCCAGTACTTC. Variable domain in full (rest from reference TRBV19 and TRBJ2-5): DGGITQSPKYLFRKEGQNVTLSCEQNLNHDAMYWYRQDPGQGLRLIYYSQIVNDFQKGDIAEGYSVSREKKESFPLTVTSAQKNPTAFYLCTSSTWTSGSGETQYFGPGTRLLVL.

This clonotype has at least ten counts. This chain connects TRBV2 to TRBJ1-1; D call uncertain. The V end lost 6 bases, the J end lost 4 bases, and 12 bases lay between the germline ends. This CDR3 comprises 13 residues. Germline loops: CDR1 SNHLY, CDR2 FYNNEI. The CDR3 region is CASRIGLGTEAFF. The CDR3 DNA sequence: TGTGCCAGCAGAATCGGGCTCGGCACTGAAGCTTTCTTT.

This clonotype turned up a few times. The chain couples TRBV20-1 to TRBJ2-3, with 11 bases aligning to TRBD2. Germline V lookup: CDR1 DFQATT, CDR2 SNEGSKA (reference sequence). There are 15 residues in the CDR3. The V segment lost 3 bases and the J segment 0 bases; nucleotides outside the gene matches: 2. CDR3 amino acids: CSASGTSGSTDTQYF. DNA for the CDR3: TGCAGTGCTAGCGGGACTAGCGGTAGCACAGATACGCAGTATTTT.

There are a few counts of this clonotype. The chain recombines TRBV12-3 or TRBV12-4 with TRBJ2-1, with 8 positions matching TRBD2. The CDR3 extends over 15 amino acids. The V gene end was trimmed by 5 bases and the J gene end by 0 bases; junction bases not matched to a gene: 3. The CDR3 region is CASSNSGASYNEQFF. The CDR3 DNA sequence: TGTGCCAGCAGTAATAGCGGGGCCTCCTACAATGAGCAGTTCTTC.

There are a few counts of this clonotype. The junction and the germline gene differ at one end; a read error may be behind it. The gene calls are TRBV12-3 or TRBV12-4 and TRBJ2-2; 8 positions agree with TRBD2. The CDR3 totals 15 residues. CDR3 sequence: CASSLSGSGSGEPFF. The CDR3 region has the DNA TGTGCCAGCAGTCTGAGCGGGAGCGGGTCCGGGGAGCCGTTTTTT.

The chain employs TRBV20-1 and TRBJ2-2; D is unclear. V dropped 5 bases and J dropped 11 bases, with 21 bases sitting between them. The CDR3 sequence is 14 residues long. The germline CDR1 and CDR2 sequences are DFQATT and SNEGSKA (reference sequence). The CDR3, as DNA: TGCAGTGCTGACCAAGGGCCCGGACCCCGTGAGCTGTTTTTT. Its protein is CSADQGPGPRELFF.

In this sample, this clonotype turned up many times. V gene TRBV7-2 combines with J gene TRBJ2-5, with 11 bases lining up with TRBD2. The germline CDR1 and CDR2 sequences are SGHTA and FQGNSA. The CDR3 runs to 16 residues. V trimming: 4 bases; J trimming: 5 bases; junction bases outside the gene matches: 9. CDR3 sequence: CASSSRLAGGEETQYF. In nucleotides, the CDR3 is TGTGCCAGCAGCTCCCGGTTAGCGGGAGGGGAGGAGACCCAGTACTTC.

The rearrangement links TRBV7-2 to TRBJ2-1; 9 bases agree with TRBD2. V shed 1 base, J shed 8 bases, and the junction held 6 bases outside the gene matches. Looked up from germline, CDR1 is SGHTA and CDR2 is FQGNSA. The CDR3 extends over 15 amino acids. The CDR3 is CASSLGGGRADEQFF. DNA for the CDR3: TGTGCCAGCAGCTTAGGAGGCGGGAGGGCCGATGAGCAGTTCTTC.

In this sample, this clonotype turned up many times. The chain combines TRBV15 with TRBJ2-3, with 7 bases fitting TRBD1. The ends lost 4 bases at V and 4 bases at J; junction bases unmatched: 5. Germline CDR1 LNHNV, CDR2 YYDKDF (reference sequence). The CDR3 runs 14 residues. The CDR3 is CATSITGVADTQYF. In DNA, the CDR3 is TGTGCCACCAGCATAACAGGGGTGGCAGATACGCAGTATTTT. Supplemented by reference TRBV15 and TRBJ2-3, the full variable domain reads DAMVIQNPRYQVTQFGKPVTLSCSQTLNHNVMYWYQQKSSQAPKLLFHYYDKDFNNEADTPDNFQSRRPNTSFCFLDIRSPGLGDTAMYLCATSITGVADTQYFGPGTRLTVL.